This TCR beta chain was recovered during a study of blood T cell repertoires in COVID-19. Study summary: Acute and convalescent COVID-19 specimens originated in the United States, Italy and Spain. Sources were T cells, B-cell-depleted T cells, or PBMCs; the material itself was cDNA or gDNA.

This clone occurred once. Germline-derived CDR1 and CDR2 are SGHAT and FQNNGV. With V trimmed by 5 bases and J by 8 bases, 8 bases remained unmatched. The CDR3 is 14 amino acids. Original processing methods: Estimation of nucleated cell counts was performed using reference gene primer amplification. The method was immunoSEQ multiplex PCR; TCRdb's version includes in-frame clones alone and lacks a portion of them. The DNA was the basis for D and trimming; V, J and clone size are from that table. The sample has more than 35,000 clones, roughly 63% seen once; the top ten hold 6.2%. This chain links TRBV11-2 with TRBJ1-4; 7 bases agree with TRBD1. Sequenced sample: peripheral blood. This TCR derives from a man at least 80 years old with acute or convalescent COVID-19. CDR3 amino acids: CASSPDRVSEKLFF. The CDR3 nucleotides are TGTGCCAGCAGCCCCGACAGGGTCTCGGAAAAACTGTTTTTT.